This is a list of T cell receptor beta chains from one sample in a study of shared clonotypes between healthy human individuals. Produced via immunoSEQ multiplex PCR; TCRdb's table is partial and in-frame only. The repertoire has around 720,000 clones, around 73% of them found once; the top ten carry around 1.8%. The sample was memory CD4+ T cells sorted from blood. These receptor sequences come from a woman in her twenties or thirties in good health. Each CDR3 is given with its conserved first and last residue. A D gene is named only where the DNA matches it firmly. Clone size is given for some rows only: seen once, a few or many times, or a class if the clone is expanded.

D gene	clone size	V gene	J gene	CDR3 protein	CDR3 DNA
NA	NA	TRBV4-2	TRBJ2-2	CASSQAWRDSGYGELFF	TGTGCCAGCAGCCAAGCATGGCGGGACTCCGGTTACGGGGAGCTGTTTTTT
TRBD1	NA	TRBV18	TRBJ1-2	CASSARDRGFGYTF	TGTGCCAGCTCAGCCCGGGACAGGGGATTCGGCTACACCTTC
NA	NA	TRBV10-3	TRBJ1-5	CAISVGDHQPQHF	TGTGCCATCAGTGTAGGAGACCATCAGCCCCAGCATTTT
TRBD1	NA	TRBV6-6	TRBJ2-7	CASSPDRGSEQYF	TGTGCCAGCAGCCCTGACAGGGGTAGCGAGCAGTACTTC
NA	NA	TRBV28	TRBJ2-7	CASSLGLTSYEQYF	TGTGCCAGCAGTTTAGGACTAACTTCCTACGAGCAGTACTTC
NA	NA	TRBV6-5	TRBJ2-5	CASSRIYSGETQYF	TGTGCCAGCAGTCGGATTTATTCGGGAGAGACCCAGTACTTC
NA	NA	TRBV28	TRBJ2-6	CASSSPASGANVLTF	TGTGCCAGCAGTTCCCCGGCCTCTGGGGCCAACGTCCTGACTTTC
NA	NA	TRBV5-1	TRBJ2-5	CASSGGTELEETQYF	TGCGCCAGCAGCGGCGGGACAGAGCTAGAAGAGACCCAGTACTTC
NA	NA	TRBV7-6	TRBJ2-3	CASSLAGLDTQYF	TGTGCCAGCAGCTTAGCGGGGCTGGATACGCAGTATTTT
TRBD2	NA	TRBV7-2	TRBJ2-7	CASSPQLAGNSYEQYF	TGTGCCAGCAGCCCCCAGCTAGCGGGCAACTCCTACGAGCAGTACTTC
NA	NA	TRBV28	TRBJ2-3	CASSFPSPDTQYF	TGTGCCAGCAGTTTTCCTAGCCCAGATACGCAGTATTTT
NA	NA	TRBV4-1	TRBJ1-6	CASSQDPTGSPLHF	TGCGCCAGCAGCCAAGACCCCACGGGATCACCCCTCCACTTT
NA	NA	TRBV29-1	TRBJ1-5	CSVALFGDSNQPQHF	TGCAGCGTCGCCCTTTTTGGGGATAGCAATCAGCCCCAGCATTTT
NA	NA	TRBV18	TRBJ1-5	CASSQGMNQPQHF	TGTGCCAGCTCTCAGGGGATGAATCAGCCCCAGCATTTT
TRBD1	NA	TRBV19	TRBJ1-5	CASSMIQGAFQPQHF	TGTGCCAGTAGTATGATTCAGGGGGCATTCCAGCCCCAGCATTTT
TRBD2	NA	TRBV5-1	TRBJ2-7	CASRSREGRFEQYF	TGCGCCAGCAGAAGCCGGGAGGGCCGATTCGAGCAGTACTTC
NA	NA	TRBV29-1	TRBJ2-7	CSVEVTNSYEQYF	TGCAGCGTTGAGGTCACGAACTCCTACGAGCAGTACTTC
NA	once	TRBV5-1	TRBJ1-1	CASSFRGHMNTEAFF	TGCGCCAGCAGCTTTCGGGGACACATGAACACTGAAGCTTTCTTT
NA	NA	TRBV29-1	TRBJ1-4	CSVELGEDREKLFF	TGCAGCGTTGAATTGGGAGAAGATAGGGAAAAACTGTTTTTT
NA	NA	TRBV18	TRBJ1-5	CASSPLGRDNQPQHF	TGTGCCAGCTCACCACTAGGGAGAGATAATCAGCCCCAGCATTTT
NA	NA	TRBV2	TRBJ1-4	CASSGRRATNEKLFF	TGTGCCAGCAGTGGAAGGCGGGCAACTAATGAAAAACTGTTTTTT
NA	NA	TRBV10-2	TRBJ1-5	CASTADRNQPQHF	TGCGCCAGCACCGCGGACCGTAATCAGCCCCAGCATTTT
NA	once	TRBV5-1	TRBJ2-5	CASSSTLGGRETQYF	TGCGCCAGCAGCTCTACGTTGGGGGGCCGAGAGACCCAGTACTTC
TRBD1	few	TRBV25-1	TRBJ1-5	CASSAGTGGYNQPQHF	TGTGCCAGCAGTGCCGGGACAGGGGGGTATAATCAGCCCCAGCATTTT
TRBD1	NA	TRBV5-1	TRBJ2-2	CASSTGTGQTGELFF	TGCGCCAGCAGCACCGGGACAGGTCAAACCGGGGAGCTGTTTTTT
TRBD1	NA	TRBV4-1	TRBJ2-2	CASSHDPNRDSGDGELFF	TGCGCCAGCAGCCATGATCCAAACCGGGACAGTGGTGACGGGGAGCTGTTTTTT
NA	NA	TRBV7-8	TRBJ2-5	CASSLLHRVETQYF	TGTGCCAGCAGCTTATTGCACAGGGTGGAGACCCAGTACTTC
NA	NA	TRBV27	TRBJ1-2	CASSLRGLANYGYTF	TGTGCCAGCAGTTTAAGGGGTTTAGCTAACTATGGCTACACCTTC
TRBD2	NA	TRBV27	TRBJ2-7	CASSRLAGVDWYF	TGTGCCAGCAGTAGGCTAGCGGGAGTAGATTGGTACTTC
NA	few	TRBV20-1	TRBJ2-1	CSAPEYNEQFF	TGCAGTGCCCCAGAGTACAATGAGCAGTTCTTC
NA	many	TRBV5-4	TRBJ2-1	CASSFSLEQFF	TGTGCCAGCAGCTTTAGCCTTGAGCAGTTCTTC
TRBD1	once	TRBV10-2	TRBJ2-4	CASTPDRGSDIQYF	TGCGCCAGCACCCCGGACAGGGGCTCTGACATTCAGTACTTC
TRBD2	few	TRBV6-5	TRBJ2-2	CASSSLADHTGELFF	TGTGCCAGCAGTTCCCTAGCGGACCACACCGGGGAGCTGTTTTTT
TRBD1	NA	TRBV4-1	TRBJ2-7	CASSQVHGTGTYEQYF	TGCGCCAGCAGCCAAGTCCATGGGACAGGGACCTACGAGCAGTACTTC
TRBD2	many	TRBV4-2	TRBJ2-2	CASSQDPTEGGPGELFF	TGTGCCAGCAGCCAAGATCCGACAGAGGGAGGGCCCGGGGAGCTGTTTTTT
TRBD2	once	TRBV29-1	TRBJ2-1	CSVGSSGIYNEQFF	TGCAGCGTTGGGAGTAGCGGGATCTACAATGAGCAGTTCTTC
TRBD1	once	TRBV28	TRBJ1-4	CASSWGQATTNEKLFF	TGTGCCAGCAGTTGGGGACAGGCCACAACTAATGAAAAACTGTTTTTT
NA	NA	TRBV12-5	TRBJ2-1	CASGLETDKQFF	TGTGCTAGTGGTTTGGAAACGGACAAGCAGTTCTTC
TRBD1	NA	TRBV6-5	TRBJ1-5	CASSGTGGGNQPQHF	TGTGCCAGCAGTGGGACAGGGGGCGGTAATCAGCCCCAGCATTTT
NA	NA	TRBV11-2	TRBJ2-7	CASSPGQYYEQYF	TGTGCCAGCAGCCCCGGACAGTACTACGAGCAGTACTTC
NA	NA	TRBV11-2	TRBJ2-7	CASSLVGTETYEQYF	TGTGCCAGCAGCTTAGTCGGGACGGAAACCTACGAGCAGTACTTC
TRBD1	NA	TRBV4-1	TRBJ2-5	CASSPRDRVSRETQYF	TGCGCCAGCAGCCCCCGGGACAGGGTCTCGAGGGAGACCCAGTACTTC
NA	NA	TRBV6-6	TRBJ1-2	CASSLQGTGGYTF	TGTGCCAGCAGTTTACAGGGTACGGGGGGCTACACCTTC
TRBD1	NA	TRBV27	TRBJ1-6	CASSSRQGLGSPLHF	TGTGCCAGCAGTTCCCGACAGGGGTTGGGTTCACCCCTCCACTTT
NA	NA	TRBV19	TRBJ2-1	CATWGVDNEQFF	TGTGCCACCTGGGGGGTTGACAATGAGCAGTTCTTC
NA	NA	TRBV7-3	TRBJ2-3	CASSLMDSSDTQYF	TGTGCCAGCAGCTTAATGGACAGCTCAGATACGCAGTATTTT
TRBD1	NA	TRBV2	TRBJ1-4	CASSRDSNEKLFF	TGTGCCAGCAGTAGGGACAGCAATGAAAAACTGTTTTTT
NA	once	TRBV20-1	TRBJ2-7	CSASNRVQQYF	TGCAGTGCTAGCAACAGGGTTCAGCAGTACTTC
NA	NA	TRBV2	TRBJ2-5	CASSETAVVETQYF	TGTGCCAGCAGTGAGACAGCGGTAGTGGAGACCCAGTACTTC
NA	NA	TRBV7-8	TRBJ2-7	CASSTNRLSYEQYF	TGTGCCAGCAGCACCAATCGACTATCCTACGAGCAGTACTTC
NA	NA	TRBV2	TRBJ2-5	CASRSGSQETQYF	TGTGCCAGCCGGTCGGGATCCCAAGAGACCCAGTACTTC
NA	NA	TRBV28	TRBJ1-1	CASSLSRDTEAFF	TGTGCCAGCAGCCTCTCCCGGGACACTGAAGCTTTCTTT
TRBD2	NA	TRBV11-1	TRBJ2-5	CASSAEAGTQETQYF	TGTGCCAGCAGCGCGGAAGCGGGGACCCAAGAGACCCAGTACTTC
NA	once	TRBV28	TRBJ1-5	CASSSWVLGNQPQHF	TGTGCCAGCAGCAGTTGGGTGTTAGGGAATCAGCCCCAGCATTTT
NA	NA	TRBV5-1	TRBJ1-2	CASSSPGQEWGYTF	TGCGCCAGCAGCTCCCCGGGCCAGGAGTGGGGCTACACCTTC
TRBD2	NA	TRBV4-1	TRBJ2-1	CASSQDSISGRHNEQFF	TGCGCCAGCAGCCAAGATTCAATTAGCGGGAGACACAATGAGCAGTTCTTC